This is a list of T cell receptor beta chains from one sample in a study of blood T cell repertoires in COVID-19. Here immunoSEQ multiplex PCR was the method, and the copy in TCRdb shows in-frame clones only, minus some. In the table there are under 140,000 clones, 80% to 90% of which are singletons. The sample consisted of peripheral blood. All receptors come from a woman aged 55-70 years with acute or convalescent COVID-19. CDR3s include the opening cysteine and the closing phenylalanine or tryptophan. D genes are given only for firm matches. Clone size, where shown, is once, few, many, or a class for clones that have expanded.

J gene | D gene | clone size | V gene | CDR3 DNA | CDR3 protein
TRBJ1-1 | TRBD1 | . | TRBV10-3 | TGTGCCATCAGGAGGGGGCGTGAAGGACTGAACACTGAAGCTTTCTTT | CAIRRGREGLNTEAFF
TRBJ1-4 | . | . | TRBV7-6 | TGTGCCAGCAGTCCAGGCAGGGGCCAGGGTCCCGAAAAACTGTTTTTT | CASSPGRGQGPEKLFF
TRBJ1-2 | TRBD1 | . | TRBV7-9 | TGTGCCAGCAGCTCCGGGACAGGGGGCTTTGGCTACACCTTC | CASSSGTGGFGYTF
TRBJ1-2 | . | . | TRBV3-1/TRBV3-2 | TGTGCCAGCAGCCACCACAGTCTCAATGGCTACACCTTC | CASSHHSLNGYTF
TRBJ1-2 | TRBD1 | . | TRBV9 | TGTGCCAGCAGCCCTACCGGGACAGACTATGGCTACACCTTC | CASSPTGTDYGYTF
TRBJ1-1 | . | . | TRBV5-1 | TGCGCCAGCACGTCGGGTGGCGCTGAAGCTTTCTTT | CASTSGGAEAFF
TRBJ1-2 | . | . | TRBV28 | TGTGCCAGCAGTTTAGGGTCCAGGTGGCACTATGGCTACACCTTC | CASSLGSRWHYGYTF
TRBJ2-3 | TRBD1 | . | TRBV6-2/TRBV6-3 | TGTGCCAGCAGTTACTACCAAGGTCCGGGACAGGGAACAGATACGCAGTATTTT | CASSYYQGPGQGTDTQYF
TRBJ1-6 | TRBD1 | few | TRBV28 | TGTGCCAGCAACTTGGCGACAGGGGAGAATTCACCCCTCCACTTT | CASNLATGENSPLHF
TRBJ1-2 | TRBD1 | . | TRBV7-2 | TGTGCCAGCAGCTCCGGGACAGGGGAAGATTATGGCTACACCTTC | CASSSGTGEDYGYTF
TRBJ2-1 | TRBD2 | . | TRBV7-2 | TGTGCCAGCAACACGGGGGGGATAAGGCCTGAGCAGTTCTTC | CASNTGGIRPEQFF
TRBJ1-2 | . | . | TRBV11-3 | TGTGCCAGCAGCTCCTCCTCAGGAGCGGCAGCTGGCGGCTACACCTTC | CASSSSSGAAAGGYTF
TRBJ2-7 | . | . | TRBV15 | TGTGCCACCAGCAGAAGCTTCGGGGAGCAGTACTTC | CATSRSFGEQYF
TRBJ2-5 | . | . | TRBV30 | TGTGCCTGGAGTCCGCTGGCCCCAGAGACCCAGTACTTC | CAWSPLAPETQYF
TRBJ1-1 | . | . | TRBV28 | TGTGCCAGCACCCCCGCGCCGAACACTGAAGCTTTCTTT | CASTPAPNTEAFF
TRBJ2-7 | TRBD1 | . | TRBV19 | TGTGCCAGTAGTCGGACAGGGTCCTACGAGCAGTACTTC | CASSRTGSYEQYF
TRBJ2-1 | TRBD1 | . | TRBV14 | TGTGCCAGCAGCCGTATTGGGACAGGCACCTACAATGAGCAGTTCTTC | CASSRIGTGTYNEQFF
TRBJ2-1 | . | . | TRBV4-2 | TGTGCCAGCAGCCAAGAGGTAGCGGCGAGCTCCTACAATGAGCAGTTCTTC | CASSQEVAASSYNEQFF
TRBJ2-1 | TRBD1 | . | TRBV27 | TGTGCCAGCAGGAGTGACAGGGGTTCCTACAATGAGCAGTTCTTC | CASRSDRGSYNEQFF
TRBJ1-6 | . | . | TRBV4-3 | TGCGCCAGCAGCCAAGAGGGGAGCTCACCCCTCCACTTT | CASSQEGSSPLHF
TRBJ1-1 | . | . | TRBV12-3/TRBV12-4 | TGTGCCAGCAGTCTTTCGGGGGACACTGAAGCTTTCTTT | CASSLSGDTEAFF
TRBJ1-6 | . | few | TRBV28 | TGTGCCAGCAGTTTATTAGTGCCGGGCTATAATTCACCCCTCCACTTT | CASSLLVPGYNSPLHF
TRBJ2-7 | . | . | TRBV7-2 | TGTGCCAGCAGCTCAGACTTTAGTCGAGAGCAGTACTTC | CASSSDFSREQYF
TRBJ2-5 | TRBD1 | . | TRBV7-3 | TGTGCCAGCAGCCGCTGGGGACAGGGCTACGAGACCCAGTACTTC | CASSRWGQGYETQYF
TRBJ2-7 | . | many | TRBV3-1/TRBV3-2 | TGTGCCAGCAGCCAAGATCAAGGCGTCAGGGGTAGACACGAGCAGTACTTC | CASSQDQGVRGRHEQYF
TRBJ2-5 | TRBD2 | . | TRBV4-1 | TGCGCCAGCAGCCCTGGAGCGGGGGGGCCGTGGGAGACCCAGTACTTC | CASSPGAGGPWETQYF
TRBJ2-7 | TRBD2 | . | TRBV28 | TGTGCCAGCGAGCGGGGTTTCTCTCCCCACGAGCAGTACTTC | CASERGFSPHEQYF
TRBJ2-1 | TRBD2 | . | TRBV4-3 | TGCGCCGGGGCGGGGGGCCCTTACAATGAGCAGTTCTTC | CAGAGGPYNEQFF
TRBJ1-1 | TRBD1 | . | TRBV7-2 | TGTGCCAGCAGCCCCTTGACAGGGGGCCACGCTGAAGCTTTCTTT | CASSPLTGGHAEAFF
TRBJ1-5 | TRBD1 | . | TRBV19 | TGTGCCAGTAGTCCAACCCACGGGACAGGGGCCCGGCAGCCCCAGCATTTT | CASSPTHGTGARQPQHF
TRBJ1-2 | . | . | TRBV27 | TGTGCCAGCAGTCGCGGCGTTGGGGGACTACTGGGGGGCTACACCTTC | CASSRGVGGLLGGYTF
TRBJ1-1 | . | few | TRBV6-5 | TGTGCCAGCTCCGAAACGAGAAGCGGGGCTTTCTTT | CASSETRSGAFF
TRBJ1-4 | . | . | TRBV9 | TGTGCCAGCAGCGTAGGGACCCTCAGGGAGGGGAATCCAACTAATGAAAAACTGTTTTTT | CASSVGTLREGNPTNEKLFF
TRBJ1-4 | TRBD1 | . | TRBV6-5 | TGTGCCAGCAGGGACAGGGTTCGGCGAGAAAAACTGTTTTTT | CASRDRVRREKLFF
TRBJ1-6 | . | . | TRBV4-1 | TGCGCCAGCAGCCAAGATCGGCCAGGTCCGTCACCCCTCCACTTT | CASSQDRPGPSPLHF
TRBJ1-5 | . | . | TRBV6-2/TRBV6-3 | TGTGCCAGCAGTAGGCGCAGGGACAATCAGCCCCAGCATTTT | CASSRRRDNQPQHF
TRBJ2-5 | . | . | TRBV27 | TGTGCCAGCAGCGAAACAGGCCAAGAGACCCAGTACTTC | CASSETGQETQYF
TRBJ1-6 | . | . | TRBV30 | TGTGCCTGGAGTCTCAATTCACCCCTCCACTTT | CAWSLNSPLHF
TRBJ1-2 | . | . | TRBV28 | TGTGCCAGCAGTACCACTTTTTATGGCTACACCTTC | CASSTTFYGYTF
TRBJ2-7 | . | . | TRBV30 | TGTGCCTGGAGCGAGTCTTGGGGCTCCGAGCAGTACTTC | CAWSESWGSEQYF
TRBJ2-7 | . | few | TRBV4-1 | TGCGCCAGCAGCCAAGAGCACAGCTCCTACGAGCAGTACTTC | CASSQEHSSYEQYF
TRBJ2-7 | . | . | TRBV4-3 | TGCGCCAGCAGCCAAGATTACGAGGTTTCCTACGAGCAGTACTTC | CASSQDYEVSYEQYF
TRBJ2-5 | TRBD2 | . | TRBV11-3 | TGTGCCAGCAGCCCCCCAAGGGCGGGGGAAGAGACCCAGTACTTC | CASSPPRAGEETQYF
TRBJ2-5 | . | . | TRBV9 | TGTGCCAGCAGCCTCGGGCGGGCCGAGGAGACCCAGTACTTC | CASSLGRAEETQYF
TRBJ2-3 | TRBD2 | . | TRBV19 | TGTGCCAGTAGTATTTGGGCGGGAGAGACCACAGATACGCAGTATTTT | CASSIWAGETTDTQYF
TRBJ2-1 | . | . | TRBV30 | TGTGCCTGGTGTAGGGGACTGGAAGGCCACAATGAGCAGTTCTTC | CAWCRGLEGHNEQFF
TRBJ2-5 | TRBD2 | once | TRBV5-1 | TGCGCCAGCAGCCGTCGCGGGGGGGGGCAAGAGACCCAGTACTTC | CASSRRGGGQETQYF
TRBJ2-7 | . | . | TRBV28 | TGTGCCAGCAGTTTAGCCGGGGAGGTGGGCGAGCAGTACTTC | CASSLAGEVGEQYF
TRBJ1-2 | TRBD1 | . | TRBV6-5 | TGTGCCAGCAGCCGACAGGGAGACGGCTACACCTTC | CASSRQGDGYTF
TRBJ1-1 | TRBD1 | . | TRBV3-1/TRBV3-2 | TGTGCCAGCAGCCACCCAACCGGGACAGAGGGGGGCATGAACACTGAAGCTTTCTTT | CASSHPTGTEGGMNTEAFF
TRBJ1-4 | . | . | TRBV11-1 | TGTGCCAGCAGCTTCCGGGGGGCAACTAATGAAAAACTGTTTTTT | CASSFRGATNEKLFF
TRBJ1-2 | . | . | TRBV5-6 | TGTGCCAGCAGCGCCGGTGGTCCTAACTATGGCTACACCTTC | CASSAGGPNYGYTF
TRBJ1-2 | TRBD1 | few | TRBV6-5 | TGTGCCAGCAGGGACAGGGACGCCTACACCTTC | CASRDRDAYTF
TRBJ1-2 | TRBD1 | . | TRBV9 | TGTGCCAGCAGCTCCAACAGGGGGAAGGGCTACACCTTC | CASSSNRGKGYTF
TRBJ2-1 | TRBD2 | . | TRBV24-1 | TGTGCCACCAGTGATTACATGCCCCGGACTAGTAATTCGAATGAGCAGTTCTTC | CATSDYMPRTSNSNEQFF
TRBJ1-2 | . | once | TRBV5-1 | TGCGCCAGCAGCTTGGTGGAGGGTGGGGGCTACACCTTC | CASSLVEGGGYTF
TRBJ1-1 | . | . | TRBV3-1/TRBV3-2 | TGTGCCAGCAGCCAAGTGCAAGGGGGTGAAGCTTTCTTT | CASSQVQGGEAFF